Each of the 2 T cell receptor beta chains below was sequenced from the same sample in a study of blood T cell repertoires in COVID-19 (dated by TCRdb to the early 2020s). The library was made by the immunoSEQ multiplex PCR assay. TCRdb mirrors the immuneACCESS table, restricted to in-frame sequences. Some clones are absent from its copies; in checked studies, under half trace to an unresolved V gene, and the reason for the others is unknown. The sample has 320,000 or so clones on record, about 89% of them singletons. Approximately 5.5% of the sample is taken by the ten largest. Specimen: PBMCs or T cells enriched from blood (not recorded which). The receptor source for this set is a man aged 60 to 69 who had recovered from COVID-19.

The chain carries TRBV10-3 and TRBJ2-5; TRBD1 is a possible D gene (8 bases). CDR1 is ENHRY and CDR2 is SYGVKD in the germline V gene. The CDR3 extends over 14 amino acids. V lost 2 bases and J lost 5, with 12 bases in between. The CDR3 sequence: CAISETGGAETQYF. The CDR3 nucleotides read TGTGCCATCAGTGAGACAGGGGGGGCGGAGACCCAGTACTTC.

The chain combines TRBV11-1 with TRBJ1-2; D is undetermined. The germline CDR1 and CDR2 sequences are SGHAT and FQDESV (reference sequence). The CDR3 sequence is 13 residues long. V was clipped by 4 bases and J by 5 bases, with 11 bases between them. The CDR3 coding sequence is TGTGCCAGCAGCTCCGCAGGTTCTTATGGCTACACCTTC. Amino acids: CASSSAGSYGYTF. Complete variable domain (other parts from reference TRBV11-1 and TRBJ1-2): EAEVAQSPRYKITEKSQAVAFWCDPISGHATLYWYRQILGQGPELLVQFQDESVVDDSQLPKDRFSAERLKGVDSTLKIQPAELGDSAMYLCASSSAGSYGYTFGSGTRLTVV.